This TCR beta chain originates from a study of blood T cell repertoires in COVID-19. Study-level background: T cells, B-cell-depleted T cells, or PBMCs supplied cDNA or gDNA.

The method was immunoSEQ multiplex PCR; TCRdb's version includes in-frame clones alone and lacks a portion of them. Here the sample spans roughly 230,000 clones, around 86% being singletons. Germline CDR1 is KGHSH and CDR2 is LQKENI. This CDR3 has 20 residues. V was clipped by 2 bases and J by 3 bases; unmatched bases: 13. The chain combines TRBV18 with TRBJ2-6, with 10 bases identical to TRBD2. Specimen: PBMCs or T cells enriched from blood (not recorded which). This receptor was obtained from a man between 25 and 39 years old in a cohort exposed to, infected with or recovered from COVID-19 (not recorded which). Here the CDR3 DNA reads TGTGCCAGCTCACCATTTTTAATCACTAGCGGGACTGGTGGGGCCAACGTCCTGACTTTC. It encodes CASSPFLITSGTGGANVLTF.